The source of this T cell receptor beta chain is a study of beta chain features in type 1 diabetes. V was pared by 1 base and J by 5 bases, with 23 bases between. From germline, CDR1 is GTSNPN and CDR2 SVGIG (reference sequence). The CDR3 totals 17 residues. Sequencing targeted expressed TCRB transcripts, as all isolated RNA had been reverse transcribed. Sequencing used immunoSEQ multiplex PCR; TCRdb keeps in-frame clones, though not all of them. The sample holds 130,000 to 150,000 clones; 6% to 7.5% are singletons and the top ten take more than 1.1%. The clonotype originates from a woman aged 25 to 39 in good health. The source material was central memory CD4+ T cells from blood. This sequence joins TRBV30 and TRBJ1-1; a possible D gene is TRBD1 (5 bases). The CDR3 reads CAWSDPRSAGTSTEAFF. In DNA, the CDR3 is TGTGCCTGGAGTGACCCGCGGTCGGCAGGGACTTCTACTGAAGCTTTCTTT.